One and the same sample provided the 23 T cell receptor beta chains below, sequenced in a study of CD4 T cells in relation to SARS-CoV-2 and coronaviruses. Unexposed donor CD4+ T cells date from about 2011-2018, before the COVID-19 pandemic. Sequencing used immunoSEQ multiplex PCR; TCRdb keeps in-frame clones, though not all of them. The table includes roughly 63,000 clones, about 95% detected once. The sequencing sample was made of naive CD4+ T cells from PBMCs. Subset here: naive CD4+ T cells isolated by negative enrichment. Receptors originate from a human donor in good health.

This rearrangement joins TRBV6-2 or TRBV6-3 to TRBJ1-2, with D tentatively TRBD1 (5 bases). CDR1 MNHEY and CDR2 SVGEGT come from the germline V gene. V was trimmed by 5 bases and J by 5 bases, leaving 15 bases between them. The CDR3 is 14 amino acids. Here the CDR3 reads CASSTSLGAYGYTF. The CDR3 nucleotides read TGTGCCAGCAGTACCTCCCTTGGGGCTTATGGCTACACCTTC.

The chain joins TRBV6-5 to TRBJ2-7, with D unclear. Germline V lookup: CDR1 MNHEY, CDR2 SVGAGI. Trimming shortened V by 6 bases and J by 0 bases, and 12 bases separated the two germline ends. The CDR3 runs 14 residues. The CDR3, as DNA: TGTGCCAGCAGGGGGATTGGGGTCTCCTACGAGCAGTACTTC. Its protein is CASRGIGVSYEQYF.

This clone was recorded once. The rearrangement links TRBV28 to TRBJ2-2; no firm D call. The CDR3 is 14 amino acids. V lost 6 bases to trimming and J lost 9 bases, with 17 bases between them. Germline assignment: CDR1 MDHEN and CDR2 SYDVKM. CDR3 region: CASSLEPDGRELFF. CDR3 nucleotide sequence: TGTGCCAGCAGCCTAGAGCCAGATGGTCGGGAGCTGTTTTTT. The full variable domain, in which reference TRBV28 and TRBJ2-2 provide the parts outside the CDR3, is DVKVTQSSRYLVKRTGEKVFLECVQDMDHENMFWYRQDPGLGLRLIYFSYDVKMKEKGDIPEGYSVSREKKERFSLILESASTNQTSMYLCASSLEPDGRELFFGEGSRLTVL.

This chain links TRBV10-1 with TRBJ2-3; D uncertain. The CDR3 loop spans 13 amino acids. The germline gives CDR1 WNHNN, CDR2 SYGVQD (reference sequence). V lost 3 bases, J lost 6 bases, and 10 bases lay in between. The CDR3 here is CASSESGRDTQYF. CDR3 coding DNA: TGCGCCAGCAGTGAAAGTGGCCGGGATACGCAGTATTTT.

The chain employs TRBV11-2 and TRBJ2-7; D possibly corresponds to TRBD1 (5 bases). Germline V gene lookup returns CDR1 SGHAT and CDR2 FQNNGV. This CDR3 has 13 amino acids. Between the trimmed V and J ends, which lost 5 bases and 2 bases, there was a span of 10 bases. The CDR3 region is CASSHDSAYEQYF. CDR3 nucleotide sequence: TGTGCCAGCAGCCACGACAGCGCCTACGAGCAGTACTTC.

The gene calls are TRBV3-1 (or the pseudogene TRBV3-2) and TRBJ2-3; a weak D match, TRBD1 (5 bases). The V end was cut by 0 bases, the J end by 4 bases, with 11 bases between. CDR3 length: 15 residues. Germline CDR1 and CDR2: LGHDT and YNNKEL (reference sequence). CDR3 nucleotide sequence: TGTGCCAGCAGCCAAGAACCCAGGGCGGCAGATACGCAGTATTTT. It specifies CASSQEPRAADTQYF.

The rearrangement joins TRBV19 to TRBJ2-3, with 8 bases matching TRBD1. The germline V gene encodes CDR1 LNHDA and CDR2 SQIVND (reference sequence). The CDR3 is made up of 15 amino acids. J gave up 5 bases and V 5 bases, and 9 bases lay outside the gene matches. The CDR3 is CASSARTGNIDTQYF. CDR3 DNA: TGTGCCAGTAGTGCCAGGACAGGGAATATAGATACGCAGTATTTT. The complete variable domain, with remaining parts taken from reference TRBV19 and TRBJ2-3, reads DGGITQSPKYLFRKEGQNVTLSCEQNLNHDAMYWYRQDPGQGLRLIYYSQIVNDFQKGDIAEGYSVSREKKESFPLTVTSAQKNPTAFYLCASSARTGNIDTQYFGPGTRLTVL.

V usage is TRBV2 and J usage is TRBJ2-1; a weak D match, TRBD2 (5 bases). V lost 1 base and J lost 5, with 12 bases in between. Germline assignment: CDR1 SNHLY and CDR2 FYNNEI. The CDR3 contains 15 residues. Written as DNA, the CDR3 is TGTGCCAGCAGTGAAGAGGTACTAGGCAACAATGAGCAGTTCTTC. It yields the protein CASSEEVLGNNEQFF.

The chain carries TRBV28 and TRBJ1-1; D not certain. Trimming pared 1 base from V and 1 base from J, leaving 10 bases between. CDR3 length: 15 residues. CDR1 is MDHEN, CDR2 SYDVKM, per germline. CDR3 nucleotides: TGTGCCAGCAGTTTATTCTTGCGGCGGAACACTGAAGCTTTCTTT. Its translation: CASSLFLRRNTEAFF.

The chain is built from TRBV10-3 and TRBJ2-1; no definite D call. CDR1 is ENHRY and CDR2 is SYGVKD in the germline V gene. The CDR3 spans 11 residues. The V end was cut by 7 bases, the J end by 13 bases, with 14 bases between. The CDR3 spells CAITENGEQFF. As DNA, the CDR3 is TGTGCCATCACCGAGAACGGAGAACAGTTCTTC.

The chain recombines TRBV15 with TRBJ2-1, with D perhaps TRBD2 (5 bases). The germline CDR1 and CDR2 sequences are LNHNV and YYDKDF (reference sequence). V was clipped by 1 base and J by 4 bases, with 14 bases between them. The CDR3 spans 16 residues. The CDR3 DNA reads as TGTGCCACCAGCAGAGGGGAGCGCACGCGTTACAATGAGCAGTTCTTC. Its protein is CATSRGERTRYNEQFF.

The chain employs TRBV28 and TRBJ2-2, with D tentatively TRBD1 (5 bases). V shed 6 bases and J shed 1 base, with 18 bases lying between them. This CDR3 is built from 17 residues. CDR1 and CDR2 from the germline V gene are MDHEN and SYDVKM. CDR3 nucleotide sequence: TGTGCCAGCAGGGGTATTCCTGGGGCTCAGAACACCGGGGAGCTGTTTTTT. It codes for CASRGIPGAQNTGELFF.

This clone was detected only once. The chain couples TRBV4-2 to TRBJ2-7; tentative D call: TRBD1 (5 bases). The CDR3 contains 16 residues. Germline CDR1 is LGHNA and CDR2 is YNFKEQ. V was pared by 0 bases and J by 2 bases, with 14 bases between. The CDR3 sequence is CASSQEGARGTYEQYF. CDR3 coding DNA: TGTGCCAGCAGCCAAGAAGGGGCTAGGGGCACCTACGAGCAGTACTTC.

The CDR3 nucleotides read TGTGCCAGCAGTTCTTCCCACGAGCAGTACTTC. As protein: CASSSSHEQYF. V usage is TRBV2 and J usage is TRBJ2-7; unclear D gene. V dropped 5 bases and J dropped 5 bases, with 7 bases sitting between them. Germline V gives CDR1 SNHLY, CDR2 FYNNEI. The CDR3 spans 11 residues.

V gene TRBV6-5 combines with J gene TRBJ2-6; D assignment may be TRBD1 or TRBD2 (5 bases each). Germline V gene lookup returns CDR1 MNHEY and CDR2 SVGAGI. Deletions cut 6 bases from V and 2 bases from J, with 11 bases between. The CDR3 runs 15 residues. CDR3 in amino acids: CASSYQGAGANVLTF. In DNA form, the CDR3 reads TGTGCCAGCAGCTACCAGGGAGCTGGGGCCAACGTCCTGACTTTC.

The CDR3 region is CASSLESRTEQYF. CDR3 in DNA: TGTGCCAGCAGCCTAGAATCGAGGACGGAGCAGTACTTC. V and J are TRBV6-4 and TRBJ2-7; unclear D gene. This CDR3 contains 13 residues. The V gene lost 6 bases and the J gene lost 7 bases, with 16 bases spanning the gap. Germline V gene lookup returns CDR1 MRHNA and CDR2 SNTAGT.

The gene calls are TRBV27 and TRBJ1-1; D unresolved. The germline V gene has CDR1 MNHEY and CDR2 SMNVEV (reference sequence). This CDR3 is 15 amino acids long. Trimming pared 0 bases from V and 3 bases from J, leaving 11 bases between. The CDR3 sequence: CASSLSMTAHTEAFF. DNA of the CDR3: TGTGCCAGCAGTTTATCGATGACCGCCCACACTGAAGCTTTCTTT.

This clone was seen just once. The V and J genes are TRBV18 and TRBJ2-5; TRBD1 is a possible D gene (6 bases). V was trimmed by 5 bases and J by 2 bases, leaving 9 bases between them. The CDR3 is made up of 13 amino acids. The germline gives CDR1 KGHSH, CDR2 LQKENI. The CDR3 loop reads CASSGTLQETQYF. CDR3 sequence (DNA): TGTGCCAGCTCAGGGACACTACAAGAGACCCAGTACTTC.

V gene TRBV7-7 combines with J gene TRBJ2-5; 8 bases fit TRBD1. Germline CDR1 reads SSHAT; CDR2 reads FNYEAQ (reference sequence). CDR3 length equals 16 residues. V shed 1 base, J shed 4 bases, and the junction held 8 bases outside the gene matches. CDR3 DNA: TGTGCCAGCAGCTTAGATGCAGGGGGCGCGGGAGAGACCCAGTACTTC. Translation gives CASSLDAGGAGETQYF.

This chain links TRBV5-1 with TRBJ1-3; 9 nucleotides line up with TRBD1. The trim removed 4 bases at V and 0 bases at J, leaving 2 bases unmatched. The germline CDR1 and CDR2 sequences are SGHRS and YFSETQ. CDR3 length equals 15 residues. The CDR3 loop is CASSRQGVSGNTIYF. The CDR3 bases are TGCGCCAGCAGCAGACAGGGGGTCTCTGGAAACACCATATATTTT.

CDR3 region: CASSLGTGGTGELFF. The DNA for the CDR3 is TGCGCCAGCAGCTTAGGGACAGGGGGCACCGGGGAGCTGTTTTTT. The chain is built from TRBV5-1 and TRBJ2-2; 11 bases are a match to TRBD1. With 2 bases clipped from V and 4 bases from J, the junction kept 1 base outside the gene matches. Germline lookup yields CDR1 SGHRS and CDR2 YFSETQ. The CDR3 length is 15 residues. Full variable domain (missing parts from reference TRBV5-1 and TRBJ2-2): KAGVTQTPRYLIKTRGQQVTLSCSPISGHRSVSWYQQTPGQGLQFLFEYFSETQRNKGNFPGRFSGRQFSNSRSEMNVSTLELGDSALYLCASSLGTGGTGELFFGEGSRLTVL.

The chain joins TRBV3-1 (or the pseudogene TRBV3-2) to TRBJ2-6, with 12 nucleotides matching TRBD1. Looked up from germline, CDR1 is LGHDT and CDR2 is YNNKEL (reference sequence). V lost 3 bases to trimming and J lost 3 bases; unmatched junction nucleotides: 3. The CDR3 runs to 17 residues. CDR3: CASSQGTGGVGANVLTF. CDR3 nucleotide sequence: TGTGCCAGCAGCCAGGGGACAGGGGGCGTTGGGGCCAACGTCCTGACTTTC.

CDR3 coding DNA: TGTGCCAGCAGCTCGTCACTAGCGGGAATGTCCGGGGAGCTGTTTTTT. As protein: CASSSSLAGMSGELFF. V and J are TRBV7-3 and TRBJ2-2; 10 positions agree with TRBD2. This CDR3 is 16 amino acids long. CDR1 is SGHTA and CDR2 is FQGTGA in the germline V gene. J gave up 6 bases and V 4 bases, and 8 bases lay outside the gene matches.